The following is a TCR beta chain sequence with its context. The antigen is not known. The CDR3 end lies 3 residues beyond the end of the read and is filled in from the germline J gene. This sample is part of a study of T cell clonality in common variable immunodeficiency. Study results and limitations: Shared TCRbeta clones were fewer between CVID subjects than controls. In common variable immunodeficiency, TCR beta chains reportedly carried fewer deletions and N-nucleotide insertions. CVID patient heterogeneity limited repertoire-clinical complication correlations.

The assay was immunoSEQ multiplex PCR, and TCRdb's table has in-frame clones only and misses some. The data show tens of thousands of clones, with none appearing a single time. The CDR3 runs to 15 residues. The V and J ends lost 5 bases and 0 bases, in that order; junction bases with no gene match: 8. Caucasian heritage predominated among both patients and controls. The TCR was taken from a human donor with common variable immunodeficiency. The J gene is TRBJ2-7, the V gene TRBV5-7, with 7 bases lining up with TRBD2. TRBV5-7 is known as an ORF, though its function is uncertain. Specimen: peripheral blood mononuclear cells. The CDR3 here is CASRQERESSYEQYF. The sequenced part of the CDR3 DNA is TGTGCCAGCAGGCAAGAGCGGGAAAGCTCCTACGAG.